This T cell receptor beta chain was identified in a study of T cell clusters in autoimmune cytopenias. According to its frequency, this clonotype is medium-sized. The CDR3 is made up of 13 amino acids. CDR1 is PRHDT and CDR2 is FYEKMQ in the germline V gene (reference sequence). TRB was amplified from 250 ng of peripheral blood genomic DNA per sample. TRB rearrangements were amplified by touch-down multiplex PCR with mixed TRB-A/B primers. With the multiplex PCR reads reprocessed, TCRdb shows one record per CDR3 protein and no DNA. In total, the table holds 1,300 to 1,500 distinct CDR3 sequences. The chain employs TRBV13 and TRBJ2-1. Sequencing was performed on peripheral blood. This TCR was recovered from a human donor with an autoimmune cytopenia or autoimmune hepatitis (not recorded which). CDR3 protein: CASSLTGYNEQFF.